This TCR beta chain was found in a study of CD8 T cells in ankylosing spondylitis. Study results and limitations: Within matched ankylosing spondylitis synovial fluid, disease-linked clones were reportedly significantly enriched. Seemingly characteristic of ankylosing spondylitis blood was a TCR beta motif consisting of under ten highly homologous variants.

Concerning this clonotype: As yet, its antigen is unknown.

CDR1 and CDR2 (germline): SGHNT, YYREEE (reference sequence). V shed 5 bases and J 1 base; nucleotides not matched to a gene: 2. This CDR3 spans 14 amino acids. With molecular barcodes, quantitative 5'-RACE was used to make the TCR beta libraries. One entry per CDR3 protein, called by TCRdb with MiXCR from the 5' RACE reads. The table records about 800,000 distinct CDR3 sequences, roughly 10% of them present only once. Sequencing was performed on blood, either unsorted or a sorted T cell fraction (not recorded which). The genes are TRBV5-4 and TRBJ2-7; 11 positions agree with TRBD1. The clonotype comes from a male donor with ankylosing spondylitis. CDR3 DNA: TGTGCCAGCAGGGGACAGGGGGAATCCTACGAGCAGTACTTC. Translation gives CASRGQGESYEQYF.